These 29 T cell receptor beta chains came from one sample sequenced in a study of T-cell memory formation after mild COVID-19. TCRdb passed the 5' RACE reads through MiXCR, listing each CDR3 protein once. The sample has approximately 88,000 distinct CDR3 sequences, roughly 25% seen once. The material sequenced was PBMCs or a T cell subset sorted from them (not recorded which). These TCRs come from a man aged 18 to 30 who had mild COVID-19 (a few samples of this study predate the infection). Cell type and time point are not known.

This chain joins TRBV4-1 and TRBJ2-7; tentative D call: TRBD1 (6 bases). The germline V gene encodes CDR1 MGHRA and CDR2 YSYEKL. This CDR3 comprises 15 residues. V lost 4 bases and J lost 2, with 15 bases in between. CDR3 residues: CASSPDPGQTYEQYF. Here the CDR3 DNA reads TGCGCCAGCAGCCCCGACCCCGGACAGACCTACGAGCAGTACTTC.

The V gene is TRBV7-2, the J gene TRBJ1-1; D unresolved. CDR3 size: 14 residues. The ends were cut back, 3 bases at V and 8 bases at J, with 16 bases in the middle. Germline CDR1 SGHTA, CDR2 FQGNSA. The CDR3 sequence is CASSFLSPRQEAFF. The DNA for the CDR3 is TGTGCCAGCAGCTTCCTCTCACCCCGCCAAGAAGCTTTCTTT.

The J gene is TRBJ2-5, the V gene TRBV4-1; 9 nucleotides align to TRBD1. The CDR3 is 17 residues long. The V and J ends lost 2 bases and 1 base, in that order; junction bases with no gene match: 8. CDR1 and CDR2 from the germline V gene are MGHRA and YSYEKL. CDR3 nucleotide sequence: TGCGCCAGCAGCCAACTACAGGGGGCGATCGGCCAAGAGACCCAGTACTTC. It encodes CASSQLQGAIGQETQYF.

This clonotype was counted a few times. The genes are TRBV3-1 and TRBJ1-1; unclear D gene. The CDR3 has 15 residues. The germline CDR1 and CDR2 sequences are LGHDT and YNNKEL (reference sequence). With 1 base removed from V and 9 bases from J, the gap between germline ends came to 18 bases. As DNA, the CDR3 is TGTGCCAGCAGCCAAGTCCCCCCCGATCCTGATAAAGCTTTCTTT. Translated: CASSQVPPDPDKAFF.

V is TRBV6-5 and J is TRBJ1-5; weak D call: TRBD1 (5 bases). The CDR3 consists of 16 residues. Per germline, CDR1 MNHEY and CDR2 SVGAGI. Trimming shortened V by 6 bases and J by 2 bases, and 17 bases separated the two germline ends. The CDR3 sequence is CASSSGSGAGNQPQHF. CDR3 nucleotide sequence: TGTGCCAGCAGCTCCGGGAGCGGGGCTGGCAATCAGCCCCAGCATTTT.

This clonotype occurred a few times. The chain combines TRBV7-6 with TRBJ2-1, with 9 nucleotides matching TRBD2. The CDR3 has 16 amino acids. In germline, CDR1 is SGHVS, CDR2 FNYEAQ. Trimming at V came to 4 bases and at J to 1 base, leaving 5 bases not matched to a gene. The CDR3 coding sequence is TGTGCCAGCAGCTCGAGACTAGCGGAGTCCTACAATGAGCAGTTCTTC. Its protein product is CASSSRLAESYNEQFF.

This sequence joins TRBV24-1 and TRBJ1-2; D is unclear. V was trimmed by 0 bases and J by 4 bases, leaving 8 bases between them. Germline lookup yields CDR1 KGHDR and CDR2 SFDVKD. The CDR3 contains 14 residues. The CDR3 bases are TGTGCCACCAGTGATTTGGAGCTTATCTATGGCTACACCTTC. Amino acid sequence: CATSDLELIYGYTF.

This clonotype was seen only a few times. The V gene is TRBV7-2, the J gene TRBJ1-4; unclear D gene. V gave up 4 bases and J gave up 4 bases, with 19 bases separating them. The CDR3 has 17 residues. CDR1 and CDR2 from the germline V gene are SGHTA and FQGNSA. The CDR3, as DNA: TGTGCCAGCAGCTCTCGGCTTCTGGGCTTAGTTAATGAAAAACTGTTTTTT. Translated: CASSSRLLGLVNEKLFF.

This clonotype was observed a handful of times. The chain combines TRBV29-1 with TRBJ1-1, with 9 bases matching TRBD1. The CDR3 consists of 14 residues. After removal of 7 bases from V and 0 bases from J, the junction contained 6 bases not matched to a gene. Germline CDR1 reads SQVTM; CDR2 reads ANQGSEA. CDR3 loop: CSAATGGMNTEAFF. The CDR3, as DNA: TGCAGCGCCGCGACAGGGGGGATGAACACTGAAGCTTTCTTT. The full variable domain, rest sourced from reference TRBV29-1 and TRBJ1-1, is SAVISQKPSRDICQRGTSLTIQCQVDSQVTMMFWYRQQPGQSLTLIATANQGSEATYESGFVIDKFPISRPNLTFSTLTVSNMSPEDSSIYLCSAATGGMNTEAFFGQGTRLTVV.

The rearrangement joins TRBV4-3 to TRBJ1-1, with D possibly being TRBD1 (5 bases). The V end was cut by 0 bases, the J end by 2 bases, with 10 bases between. The CDR3 covers 15 residues. Germline V lookup: CDR1 LGHNA, CDR2 YSLEER. This chain's CDR3 is CASSQDFRGNTEAFF. CDR3 in DNA: TGCGCCAGCAGCCAAGATTTCCGGGGCAACACTGAAGCTTTCTTT.

The V gene is TRBV4-3, the J gene TRBJ2-5; the D call may be TRBD1 or TRBD2 (6 bases each). The CDR3 spans 17 residues. Per germline, CDR1 LGHNA and CDR2 YSLEER. The ends were cut back, 3 bases at V and 2 bases at J, with 19 bases in the middle. The CDR3 bases are TGCGCCAGCAGCCAGGGGGGCAGGGGATCTGATCAAGAGACCCAGTACTTC. Protein sequence: CASSQGGRGSDQETQYF.

CDR3 amino acids: CASSPGANTGELFF. The CDR3 DNA follows: TGTGCCAGCAGCCCTGGAGCCAACACCGGGGAGCTGTTTTTT. This chain connects TRBV12-3 or TRBV12-4 to TRBJ2-2; D gene unclear. The CDR3 extends over 14 amino acids. V shed 6 bases and J shed 2 bases, with 10 bases lying between them.

The rearrangement links TRBV7-9 to TRBJ2-2, with 7 bases aligning to TRBD2. Losses at the gene ends were 4 bases for V and 4 bases for J; bases not matched to a gene: 6. The V gene's germline CDR1 is SEHNR and CDR2 FQNEAQ (reference sequence). This CDR3 spans 15 amino acids. CDR3 in amino acids: CASSSTSESTGELFF. The CDR3 DNA follows: TGTGCCAGCAGCTCCACTAGCGAGAGCACCGGGGAGCTGTTTTTT.

The chain uses TRBV12-3 or TRBV12-4 and TRBJ1-1; D uncertain. With 3 bases removed from V and 5 bases from J, the gap between germline ends came to 7 bases. There are 12 residues in the CDR3. The CDR3 region is CASSFEGTEAFF. The CDR3 DNA follows: TGTGCCAGCAGTTTCGAAGGGACTGAAGCTTTCTTT.

There are a few counts of this clonotype. The chain recombines TRBV12-5 with TRBJ2-3; the D call may be TRBD1 or TRBD2 (5 bases each). The CDR3 has 16 residues. V was pared by 1 base and J by 3 bases, with 14 bases between. The germline V gene encodes CDR1 LGHNT and CDR2 FRNRAP. The CDR3 region is CASGLGGRTSTDTQYF. In DNA, the CDR3 is TGTGCTAGTGGTTTGGGGGGCCGGACTTCAACAGATACGCAGTATTTT.

The chain joins TRBV2 to TRBJ2-7; D is undetermined. Per germline, CDR1 SNHLY and CDR2 FYNNEI. Between the trimmed V and J ends, which lost 7 bases and 4 bases, there was a span of 11 bases. The CDR3 loop spans 12 amino acids. CDR3 region: CASTWARYEQYF. The CDR3 nucleotides are TGTGCCAGCACCTGGGCCCGATACGAGCAGTACTTC. Based on the CDR3 plus reference TRBV2 and TRBJ2-7, the full variable domain is EPEVTQTPSHQVTQMGQEVILRCVPISNHLYFYWYRQILGQKVEFLVSFYNNEISEKSEIFDDQFSVERPDGSNFTLKIRSTKLEDSAMYFCASTWARYEQYFGPGTRLTVT.

The chain employs TRBV2 and TRBJ1-2; D remains ambiguous. Germline V gene lookup returns CDR1 SNHLY and CDR2 FYNNEI. This CDR3 is built from 11 residues. V lost 9 bases and J lost 3, with 8 bases in between. This CDR3 reads CARTWDYGYTF. In DNA, the CDR3 is TGTGCCAGAACTTGGGACTATGGCTACACCTTC.

This clonotype showed up just a few times. The chain has TRBV9 and TRBJ1-2; D is uncertain. Germline V lookup: CDR1 SGDLS, CDR2 YYNGEE. The V end lost 3 bases, the J end lost 4 bases, and 16 bases lay between the germline ends. The CDR3 has 15 residues. CDR3 bases: TGTGCCAGCAGCGCCGCGGGATCTACCGGCTATGGCTACACCTTC. Translated: CASSAAGSTGYGYTF.

This chain links TRBV11-1 with TRBJ2-1; D may match TRBD1 or TRBD2 (5 bases each). The CDR3 is 12 amino acids. Germline loops: CDR1 SGHAT, CDR2 FQDESV (reference sequence). The ends were cut back, 2 bases at V and 8 bases at J, with 7 bases in the middle. Here the CDR3 reads CASSLTGHEQFF. Here the CDR3 DNA reads TGTGCCAGCAGCTTAACGGGGCATGAGCAGTTCTTC.

A few counts support this clonotype. The chain has TRBV6-5 and TRBJ1-5; D unclear. This CDR3 has 15 amino acids. Deletions cut 6 bases from V and 2 bases from J, with 14 bases between. Germline V gene lookup returns CDR1 MNHEY and CDR2 SVGAGI. As DNA, the CDR3 is TGTGCCAGCAGGACCCGGGGAAATGGCAATCAGCCCCAGCATTTT. Its protein product is CASRTRGNGNQPQHF.

This clonotype has only a few counts. CDR3 nucleotides: TGTGCCAGCTCACCGGCTGGGGCAGGGGTGTTGTACGAGCAGTACTTC. Protein: CASSPAGAGVLYEQYF. The rearrangement links TRBV18 to TRBJ2-7, with TRBD1 as a possible D gene (6 bases). This CDR3 contains 16 residues. The V gene's germline CDR1 is KGHSH and CDR2 LQKENI. The V end was cut by 3 bases, the J end by 4 bases, with 19 bases between.

This clonotype is a singleton in its sample. The chain links TRBV12-3 or TRBV12-4 to TRBJ2-1; 14 nucleotides match TRBD2. This CDR3 is 22 amino acids long. J was trimmed by 3 bases and V by 3 bases; bases with no gene match: 19. The CDR3: CASSFSPSQWTSGGHYYNEQFF. The DNA of the CDR3 is TGTGCCAGCAGTTTTAGCCCAAGTCAGTGGACTAGCGGGGGGCATTACTACAATGAGCAGTTCTTC.

This clonotype was seen repeatedly, ten times or more. The chain joins TRBV11-3 to TRBJ2-1; tentatively, D is TRBD1 (6 bases). Germline-derived CDR1 and CDR2 are SGHNT and YENEEA. Trimming cost V 5 bases and J 3 bases, with 14 bases left between them. The CDR3 length is 15 residues. The CDR3 is CASSQKQGDYNEQFF. In DNA, the CDR3 is TGTGCCAGCAGCCAAAAACAGGGAGACTACAATGAGCAGTTCTTC.

In this sample, this clonotype turned up a few times. In DNA, the CDR3 is TGTGCCAGCAGTCCCACGGACAGCGCAACTAATGAAAAACTGTTTTTT. It translates to CASSPTDSATNEKLFF. The chain couples TRBV6-6 to TRBJ1-4, with D possibly matching TRBD1 (6 bases). The CDR3 is 16 residues long. Trimming removed 5 bases from V and 0 bases from J, with 13 bases in between. Germline loops: CDR1 MNHNY, CDR2 SVGAGI (reference sequence).

The chain links TRBV27 to TRBJ2-7; D is perhaps TRBD2 (5 bases). Trimming took 3 bases from V and 0 from J, leaving 9 bases between them. The CDR3 is 14 residues long. Germline-derived CDR1 and CDR2 are MNHEY and SMNVEV (reference sequence). CDR3 in amino acids: CASSFGRVSYEQYF. For the CDR3, the DNA is TGTGCCAGCAGTTTTGGGCGGGTCTCCTACGAGCAGTACTTC.

This clonotype was counted between two and nine times. The gene calls are TRBV12-3 or TRBV12-4 and TRBJ1-1; weak D call: TRBD1 (5 bases). V dropped 4 bases and J dropped 3 bases, with 9 bases sitting between them. The length of the CDR3 is 13 residues. The CDR3 DNA follows: TGTGCCAGCAGTTCCGACAGATACACTGAAGCTTTCTTT. This sequence encodes CASSSDRYTEAFF.

This clonotype was picked up a small number of times. The chain links TRBV6-5 to TRBJ2-7; D is ambiguous. CDR1 and CDR2 (germline): MNHEY, SVGAGI. The V and J ends lost 2 bases and 4 bases respectively, with 9 bases between them. CDR3 length equals 13 residues. The DNA of the CDR3 is TGTGCCAGCAGTTACCCGACCAAGTACGAGCAGTACGTC. It yields the protein CASSYPTKYEQYV.

The chain joins TRBV29-1 to TRBJ1-1; 9 nucleotides line up with TRBD1. The CDR3 contains 16 residues. In germline, CDR1 is SQVTM, CDR2 ANQGSEA. Unmatched junction bases numbered 11, after V lost 6 bases and J lost 0 bases. The CDR3 DNA reads TGCAGCGTGGATCTTAGGGGGACAGGGTTGAACACTGAAGCTTTCTTT. Translated, it gives CSVDLRGTGLNTEAFF.

The chain couples TRBV7-9 to TRBJ2-2; unclear D gene. Germline V gene lookup returns CDR1 SEHNR and CDR2 FQNEAQ (reference sequence). V lost 6 bases, J lost 3 bases, and 2 bases lay in between. The CDR3 is 11 residues long. This chain's CDR3 is CASRDTGELFF. The CDR3 nucleotides are TGTGCCAGCAGGGACACCGGGGAGCTGTTTTTT.